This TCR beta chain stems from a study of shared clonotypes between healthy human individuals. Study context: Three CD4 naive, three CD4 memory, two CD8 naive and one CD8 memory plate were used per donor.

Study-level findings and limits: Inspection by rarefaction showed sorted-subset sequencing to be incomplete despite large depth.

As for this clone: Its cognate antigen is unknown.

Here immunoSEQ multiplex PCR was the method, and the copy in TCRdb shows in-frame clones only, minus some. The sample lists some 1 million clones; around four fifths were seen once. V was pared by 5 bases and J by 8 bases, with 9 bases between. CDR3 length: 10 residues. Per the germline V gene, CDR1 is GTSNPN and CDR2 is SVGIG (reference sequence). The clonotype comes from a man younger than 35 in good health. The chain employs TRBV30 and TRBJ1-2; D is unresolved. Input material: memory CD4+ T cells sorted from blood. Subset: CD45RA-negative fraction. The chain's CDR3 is CAWELKGYTF. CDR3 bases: TGTGCCTGGGAATTGAAGGGCTACACCTTC.